This record looks at one T cell receptor beta chain sequence and its context. In the study's own analysis: Nucleated cell number was recorded as an estimate derived from reference gene primer amplification. Some clones are missing from TCRdb's copy, which holds only in-frame ones; the method was immunoSEQ multiplex PCR. D and trimming were read from the DNA, whereas the V and J calls and clone size are those reported in that table. The sample holds 150,000 to 200,000 clones, around 86% seen once. CDR1 is MGHRA and CDR2 is YSYEKL in the germline V gene. The CDR3 totals 15 residues. Trimming removed 3 bases from V and 5 bases from J; junction bases left unmatched: 7. This sample stems from a study of blood T cell repertoires in COVID-19. As for the study in general: Acute-phase and convalescent COVID-19 samples originated in the United States, Italy and Spain. T cells, B-cell-depleted T cells, or PBMCs provided the cDNA or gDNA that served as material.

Sequences were obtained from peripheral blood. This TCR derives from a man aged 55 to 70 with acute or convalescent COVID-19. The genes are TRBV4-1 and TRBJ2-7; 10 nucleotides line up with TRBD1. The CDR3 region is CASSHPGQGKNEQYF. DNA for the CDR3: TGCGCCAGCAGCCACCCGGGACAGGGGAAGAACGAGCAGTACTTC.